This passage covers 10 T cell receptor beta chains from one sample sequenced in a study of T cell responses to AZD1222 COVID-19 vaccine. Some clones are missing from TCRdb's copy, which holds only in-frame ones; the method was immunoSEQ multiplex PCR. The sample contains around 140,000 clones, approximately 85% of which appear only once. The sequencing used peripheral blood, collected 28 days after the second dose of the MenACWY control vaccine. The source of these receptors is an adult who received the MenACWY meningococcal vaccine as a control.

As DNA, the CDR3 is TGCGCCAGCAGCTTTGGTAGCGGGGACCAAGAGACCCAGTACTTC. This sequence encodes CASSFGSGDQETQYF. V usage is TRBV5-1 and J usage is TRBJ2-5; TRBD2 aligns across 8 bases. The V gene end was trimmed by 2 bases and the J gene end by 0 bases; junction bases not matched to a gene: 3. In germline, CDR1 is SGHRS, CDR2 YFSETQ. The CDR3 length is 15 residues.

The chain employs TRBV5-4 and TRBJ2-7, with a possible D match to TRBD2 (6 bases). This CDR3 is built from 19 residues. Germline V gives CDR1 SGHNT, CDR2 YYREEE (reference sequence). With 0 bases removed from V and 6 bases from J, the gap between germline ends came to 28 bases. CDR3 nucleotides: TGTGCCAGCAGCTTGGGGAGGGCTACGTCTCTGGGCCTCCCTCGCGAGCAGTACTTC. Translation gives CASSLGRATSLGLPREQYF.

A few counts support this clone. This chain links TRBV28 with TRBJ2-7, with D possibly being TRBD1 (6 bases). The CDR3 runs to 16 residues. Germline V lookup: CDR1 MDHEN, CDR2 SYDVKM. Trimming removed 2 bases from V and 3 bases from J, with 17 bases in between. CDR3 loop: CASSLVFGTSNYEQYF. The CDR3 DNA follows: TGTGCCAGCAGTTTAGTTTTCGGGACAAGCAACTACGAGCAGTACTTC.

This chain joins TRBV5-1 and TRBJ1-5, with a weak D call TRBD1 (5 bases). Trimming took 5 bases from V and 0 from J, leaving 12 bases between them. Germline-derived CDR1 and CDR2 are SGHRS and YFSETQ. This CDR3 has 15 residues. The chain's CDR3 is CASRSTVNSNQPQHF. As DNA, the CDR3 is TGCGCCAGCAGGTCGACAGTAAATAGCAATCAGCCCCAGCATTTT.

This chain uses TRBV28 with TRBJ1-5; 8 nucleotides line up with TRBD1. Looked up from germline, CDR1 is MDHEN and CDR2 is SYDVKM. The CDR3 is made up of 14 amino acids. Trimming took 5 bases from V and 4 from J; bases not matched to a gene: 4. The CDR3 nucleotides are TGTGCCAGCAGTGACAGGGGAGGTAATCAGCCCCAGCATTTT. This sequence encodes CASSDRGGNQPQHF.

V usage is TRBV21-1 and J usage is TRBJ1-1; the table gives TRBD1 as D, unverified against the DNA. TRBV21-1 is a documented pseudogene. There are 13 residues in the CDR3. DNA of the CDR3: TGTGCCAGCAGCGACAGGGGGAACACTGAAGCTTTCTTT. This codes for CASSDRGNTEAFF.

J is TRBJ2-3 and V is TRBV5-1; D is unclear. Trimming pared 2 bases from V and 0 bases from J, leaving 1 base between. The germline gives CDR1 SGHRS, CDR2 YFSETQ. This CDR3 contains 12 residues. The CDR3 loop is CASSFSTDTQYF. The DNA of the CDR3 is TGCGCCAGCAGCTTTAGCACAGATACGCAGTATTTT. The full variable domain, with the rest looked up from reference TRBV5-1 and TRBJ2-3, is KAGVTQTPRYLIKTRGQQVTLSCSPISGHRSVSWYQQTPGQGLQFLFEYFSETQRNKGNFPGRFSGRQFSNSRSEMNVSTLELGDSALYLCASSFSTDTQYFGPGTRLTVL.

The V call is TRBV2, the J call TRBJ1-1; D might be TRBD1 (6 bases). Germline CDR1 and CDR2: SNHLY and FYNNEI. Trimming took 6 bases from V and 10 from J, leaving 21 bases between them. This CDR3 is built from 14 residues. CDR3 amino acids: CASRAPGHPSRAFF. Here the CDR3 DNA reads TGTGCCAGCAGGGCCCCGGGACACCCGTCCCGAGCTTTCTTT.

V gene TRBV6-5 combines with J gene TRBJ1-5; TRBD1 might be the D (6 bases). This CDR3 has 15 amino acids. Trimming took 2 bases from V and 5 from J, leaving 13 bases between them. Germline V gene data show CDR1 as MNHEY and CDR2 as SVGAGI. CDR3 nucleotide sequence: TGTGCCAGCAGTTACCGGCCGGGGGGCGATCAGCCCCAGCATTTT. This translates into CASSYRPGGDQPQHF.

The chain carries TRBV7-7 and TRBJ1-1, with unresolved D. Trimming removed 5 bases from V and 0 bases from J, with 7 bases in between. The germline V gene has CDR1 SSHAT and CDR2 FNYEAQ (reference sequence). CDR3 length equals 13 residues. The CDR3 nucleotides are TGTGCCAGCAGCCTCACAGTGAACACTGAAGCTTTCTTT. Protein: CASSLTVNTEAFF.